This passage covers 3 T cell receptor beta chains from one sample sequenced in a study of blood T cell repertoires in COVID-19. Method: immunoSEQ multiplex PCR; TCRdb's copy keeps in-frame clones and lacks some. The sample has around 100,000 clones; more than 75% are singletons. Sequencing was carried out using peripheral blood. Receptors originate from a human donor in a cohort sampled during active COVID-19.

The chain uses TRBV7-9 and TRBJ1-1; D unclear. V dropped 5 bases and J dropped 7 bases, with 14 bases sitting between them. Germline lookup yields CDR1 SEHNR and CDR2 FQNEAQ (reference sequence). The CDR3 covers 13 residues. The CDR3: CASSLTLSYEAFF. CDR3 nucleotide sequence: TGTGCCAGCAGCCTCACGCTGAGTTATGAAGCTTTCTTT.

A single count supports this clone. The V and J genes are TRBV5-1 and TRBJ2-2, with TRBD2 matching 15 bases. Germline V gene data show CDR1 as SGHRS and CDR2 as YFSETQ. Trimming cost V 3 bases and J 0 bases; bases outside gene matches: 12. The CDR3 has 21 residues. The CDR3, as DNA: TGCGCCAGCAGCTCGCAAGAACCGGGACTAGCGGGAGGACCGAACACCGGGGAGCTGTTTTTT. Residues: CASSSQEPGLAGGPNTGELFF.

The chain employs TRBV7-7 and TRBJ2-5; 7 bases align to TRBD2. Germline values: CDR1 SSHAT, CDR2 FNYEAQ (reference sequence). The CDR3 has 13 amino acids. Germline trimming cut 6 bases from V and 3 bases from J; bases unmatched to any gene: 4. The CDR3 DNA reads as TGTGCCAGCAGTCCCGGGGGGAAAGAGACCCAGTACTTC. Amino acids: CASSPGGKETQYF. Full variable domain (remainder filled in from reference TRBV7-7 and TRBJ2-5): GAGVSQSPRYKVTKRGQDVTLRCDPISSHATLYWYQQALGQGPEFLTYFNYEAQPDKSGLPSDRFSAERPEGSISTLTIQRTEQRDSAMYRCASSPGGKETQYFGPGTRLLVL.